These 24 T cell receptor beta chains originate from one sample sequenced in a study of cytotoxic CD8 clonotypes in ibrutinib-treated CLL. Assay: immunoSEQ multiplex PCR; the TCRdb copy retains only in-frame clones and omits some. The profile shows some 140,000 clones, around 93% of them singletons. The specimen was PBMCs, collected after 12 months of ibrutinib treatment. These receptor sequences come from a human donor with chronic lymphocytic leukemia.

The rearrangement links TRBV28 to TRBJ2-7; D might be TRBD2 (5 bases). The CDR3 has 15 amino acids. Per the germline V gene, CDR1 is MDHEN and CDR2 is SYDVKM. Trimming left V 4 bases short and J 1 base short, with 14 bases between. The CDR3 loop is CASSSPSDWSYEQYF. The CDR3 DNA reads as TGTGCCAGCAGTTCCCCGTCGGACTGGTCCTACGAGCAGTACTTC. Full variable domain (rest looked up from reference TRBV28 and TRBJ2-7): DVKVTQSSRYLVKRTGEKVFLECVQDMDHENMFWYRQDPGLGLRLIYFSYDVKMKEKGDIPEGYSVSREKKERFSLILESASTNQTSMYLCASSSPSDWSYEQYFGPGTRLTVT.

This rearrangement joins TRBV19 to TRBJ2-2; TRBD1 agrees at 9 bases. Germline CDR1 and CDR2: LNHDA and SQIVND (reference sequence). With V trimmed by 3 bases and J by 3 bases, 5 bases remained unmatched. This CDR3 has 16 amino acids. The CDR3 nucleotides are TGTGCCAGTAGTATGCTCGGGACAGGGCACACCGGGGAGCTGTTTTTT. Translated: CASSMLGTGHTGELFF.

This chain joins TRBV2 and TRBJ2-2; no clear D. Per germline, CDR1 SNHLY and CDR2 FYNNEI. The CDR3 is 14 amino acids. The germline V and J ends were trimmed by 5 bases and 2 bases, with 9 bases remaining between them. The chain's CDR3 is CASSTRLNTGELFF. CDR3 bases: TGTGCCAGCAGTACTCGTCTCAACACCGGGGAGCTGTTTTTT.

The rearrangement joins TRBV10-1 to TRBJ2-6; D unresolved. Germline CDR1 reads WNHNN; CDR2 reads SYGVQD (reference sequence). The V end was cut by 8 bases, the J end by 1 base, with 0 bases between. The CDR3 runs to 11 residues. The CDR3 spells CASSGANVLTF. The CDR3 DNA reads TGCGCCAGCTCTGGGGCCAACGTCCTGACTTTC.

The chain carries TRBV11-2 and TRBJ2-1; D perhaps matches TRBD2 (6 bases). Looked up from germline, CDR1 is SGHAT and CDR2 is FQNNGV. Trimming left V 3 bases short and J 4 bases short, with 19 bases between. The CDR3 consists of 17 residues. This CDR3 is CASSFHGLGTFYNEQFF. In DNA form, the CDR3 reads TGTGCCAGCAGCTTCCACGGCCTCGGGACTTTTTACAATGAGCAGTTCTTC. The full variable domain, rest sourced from reference TRBV11-2 and TRBJ2-1, is EAGVAQSPRYKIIEKRQSVAFWCNPISGHATLYWYQQILGQGPKLLIQFQNNGVVDDSQLPKDRFSAERLKGVDSTLKIQPAKLEDSAVYLCASSFHGLGTFYNEQFFGPGTRLTVL.

This chain uses TRBV21-1 with TRBJ1-4; the table's D call of TRBD1 was not tested on the DNA. TRBV21-1 is tagged as a pseudogene. CDR3 length: 16 residues. This chain's CDR3 is CASSLSRDRPNEKLFF. The CDR3 DNA reads TGTGCCAGCAGCCTAAGCCGGGACAGGCCTAATGAAAAACTGTTTTTT.

The V and J genes are TRBV9 and TRBJ2-3; 7 bases are shared with TRBD2. Germline V gene sequence: CDR1 SGDLS, CDR2 YYNGEE. CDR3 length: 13 residues. V dropped 2 bases and J dropped 9; count of bases not matched to a gene: 6. CDR3 amino acids: CASSVEREGTQYF. CDR3 DNA: TGTGCCAGCAGCGTGGAGAGGGAGGGGACGCAGTATTTT.

The J gene is TRBJ2-1, the V gene TRBV18; D call uncertain. Germline V lookup: CDR1 KGHSH, CDR2 LQKENI. Trimming shortened V by 3 bases and J by 8 bases, and 17 bases separated the two germline ends. The CDR3 extends over 15 amino acids. CDR3 residues: CASSPIADVSDEQFF. Written as DNA, the CDR3 is TGTGCCAGCTCACCCATAGCCGACGTTTCGGATGAGCAGTTCTTC. The full variable domain, in which reference TRBV18 and TRBJ2-1 provide the parts outside the CDR3, is NAGVMQNPRHLVRRRGQEARLRCSPMKGHSHVYWYRQLPEEGLKFMVYLQKENIIDESGMPKERFSAEFPKEGPSILRIQQVVRGDSAAYFCASSPIADVSDEQFFGPGTRLTVL.

The chain combines TRBV7-9 with TRBJ1-1, with D possibly being TRBD1 (6 bases). This CDR3 is 15 amino acids long. Germline V gene lookup returns CDR1 SEHNR and CDR2 FQNEAQ (reference sequence). V was trimmed by 5 bases and J by 1 base, leaving 14 bases between them. CDR3 region: CASSPRGGRNTEAFF. As DNA, the CDR3 is TGTGCCAGCAGCCCAAGGGGGGGTAGGAACACTGAAGCTTTCTTT.

The chain combines TRBV5-8 with TRBJ2-3; 7 bases are shared with TRBD1. Per the germline V gene, CDR1 is SGHTS and CDR2 is YDEGEE. V shed 4 bases and J 2 bases; nucleotides not matched to a gene: 10. This CDR3 is built from 16 residues. CDR3 region: CASSLGTAFNTDTQYF. In DNA, the CDR3 is TGTGCCAGCAGCCTCGGGACAGCTTTTAACACAGATACGCAGTATTTT.

J is TRBJ2-2 and V is TRBV6-5; 8 nucleotides agree with TRBD1. The V segment lost 2 bases and the J segment 6 bases; nucleotides outside the gene matches: 2. The CDR3 runs 14 residues. Germline V lookup: CDR1 MNHEY, CDR2 SVGAGI. The CDR3 coding sequence is TGTGCCAGCAGTTACGGACAGGGACCCGGGGAGCTGTTTTTT. This translates into CASSYGQGPGELFF.

The chain carries TRBV13 and TRBJ1-1, with D unresolved. The CDR3 loop spans 13 amino acids. Germline assignment: CDR1 PRHDT and CDR2 FYEKMQ (reference sequence). The V gene lost 5 bases and the J gene lost 4 bases, with 11 bases spanning the gap. CDR3 region: CASSPGVPTEAFF. In nucleotides, the CDR3 is TGTGCCAGCAGCCCCGGGGTTCCCACTGAAGCTTTCTTT. Full variable domain (remainder filled in from reference TRBV13 and TRBJ1-1): AAGVIQSPRHLIKEKRETATLKCYPIPRHDTVYWYQQGPGQDPQFLISFYEKMQSDKGSIPDRFSAQQFSDYHSELNMSSLELGDSALYFCASSPGVPTEAFFGQGTRLTVV.

The chain is built from TRBV5-1 and TRBJ1-1, with D possibly TRBD1 on 6 matching bases. Trimming left V 4 bases short and J 1 base short, with 14 bases between. The CDR3 is 15 amino acids. Looked up from germline, CDR1 is SGHRS and CDR2 is YFSETQ. The CDR3 loop reads CASSVGRDKNTEAFF. DNA for the CDR3: TGCGCCAGCAGCGTTGGTAGGGACAAGAACACTGAAGCTTTCTTT.

This chain uses TRBV7-9 with TRBJ2-1; unclear D gene. Trimming left V 4 bases short and J 0 bases short, with 10 bases between. The germline gives CDR1 SEHNR, CDR2 FQNEAQ (reference sequence). The CDR3 length is 15 residues. CDR3 coding DNA: TGTGCCAGCAGCTCGACCACCACCTCCTACAATGAGCAGTTCTTC. Translation gives CASSSTTTSYNEQFF. The entire variable domain, with the rest obtained from reference TRBV7-9 and TRBJ2-1, is as follows: DTGVSQNPRHKITKRGQNVTFRCDPISEHNRLYWYRQTLGQGPEFLTYFQNEAQLEKSRLLSDRFSAERPKGSFSTLEIQRTEQGDSAMYLCASSSTTTSYNEQFFGPGTRLTVL.

The chain combines TRBV28 with TRBJ2-5; a weak D match, TRBD1 (5 bases). The ends were cut back, 3 bases at V and 2 bases at J, with 10 bases in the middle. The CDR3 totals 14 residues. Germline assignment: CDR1 MDHEN and CDR2 SYDVKM. The CDR3 DNA is TGTGCCAGCAGTTTTGGGGCCTCACAAGAGACCCAGTACTTC. Translated, it gives CASSFGASQETQYF.

This sequence joins TRBV4-2 and TRBJ1-2; D might be TRBD1 (5 bases). Trimming left V 0 bases short and J 0 bases short, with 11 bases between. This CDR3 has 16 residues. From germline, CDR1 is LGHNA and CDR2 YNFKEQ. CDR3 nucleotides: TGTGCCAGCAGCCAAGAGGGTCGGGGGGCTAACTATGGCTACACCTTC. Encoded protein: CASSQEGRGANYGYTF.

This clone was recorded a few times. V is TRBV6-5 and J is TRBJ2-2; D is undetermined. Trimming stripped 2 bases from V and 1 base from J, with 8 bases between. CDR1 and CDR2 (germline): MNHEY, SVGAGI. The CDR3 sequence is 15 residues long. CDR3 sequence (DNA): TGTGCCAGCAGTTACGATTTGAGGAACACCGGGGAGCTGTTTTTT. Translation gives CASSYDLRNTGELFF.

The chain uses TRBV10-2 and TRBJ2-2; 15 bases agree with TRBD2. Trimming at V came to 8 bases and at J to 4 bases, leaving 8 bases not matched to a gene. The CDR3 extends over 17 amino acids. Germline V gene sequence: CDR1 WSHSY, CDR2 SAAADI. In nucleotides, the CDR3 is TGCGCCAGCGCTGGACTAGCGGGAGGGCAGTTCACCGGGGAGCTGTTTTTT. Translated: CASAGLAGGQFTGELFF.

This clone has a single count. The chain carries TRBV18 and TRBJ2-7; 11 bases are shared with TRBD2. Losses at the gene ends were 1 base for V and 2 bases for J; bases not matched to a gene: 13. Germline V lookup: CDR1 KGHSH, CDR2 LQKENI. The CDR3 contains 19 residues. CDR3 sequence (DNA): TGTGCCAGCTCACCACGCACTAGCGGGAGCAAAGGGCCAGCCTACGAGCAGTACTTC. Its protein is CASSPRTSGSKGPAYEQYF. Using reference TRBV18 and TRBJ2-7 for the parts outside the CDR3, the full variable domain is NAGVMQNPRHLVRRRGQEARLRCSPMKGHSHVYWYRQLPEEGLKFMVYLQKENIIDESGMPKERFSAEFPKEGPSILRIQQVVRGDSAAYFCASSPRTSGSKGPAYEQYFGPGTRLTVT.

This chain uses TRBV6-6 with TRBJ2-7; 9 bases map to TRBD1. V lost 6 bases to trimming and J lost 4 bases; unmatched junction nucleotides: 10. The CDR3 is 15 residues long. Germline V gene data show CDR1 as MNHNY and CDR2 as SVGAGI (reference sequence). The chain's CDR3 is CASRRTQGAGYEQYF. The CDR3 nucleotides read TGTGCCAGCAGGCGTACACAGGGGGCGGGGTACGAGCAGTACTTC.

This rearrangement joins TRBV7-6 to TRBJ1-2; the match to TRBD1 covers 8 bases. This CDR3 region has 17 residues. Germline trimming cut 1 base from V and 0 bases from J; bases unmatched to any gene: 7. In germline, CDR1 is SGHVS, CDR2 FNYEAQ. The CDR3, as DNA: TGTGCCAGCAGCTTAGTGGACAGGGTCCAAGCTAACTATGGCTACACCTTC. It specifies CASSLVDRVQANYGYTF.

The V gene is TRBV6-5, the J gene TRBJ1-4; D gene uncertain. Germline loops: CDR1 MNHEY, CDR2 SVGAGI. Trimming pared 7 bases from V and 2 bases from J, leaving 5 bases between. This CDR3 region has 12 residues. CDR3 DNA sequence: TGTGCCAGCAAACGGACTAATGAAAAACTGTTTTTT. It is translated as CASKRTNEKLFF.

This clone was observed a handful of times. The chain uses TRBV19 and TRBJ2-7, with D perhaps matching TRBD1 (6 bases). The CDR3 has 13 amino acids. Germline V gene data show CDR1 as LNHDA and CDR2 as SQIVND (reference sequence). V lost 5 bases and J 1 base, leaving 9 bases between the germline ends. The CDR3 coding sequence is TGTGCCAGTAGTGGACAGCCGTCCTACGAGCAGTACTTC. Its translation: CASSGQPSYEQYF.

The V call is TRBV5-4, the J call TRBJ2-4; the D is unclear. The CDR3 sequence is 13 residues long. Germline V gives CDR1 SGHNT, CDR2 YYREEE (reference sequence). Trimming pared 3 bases from V and 8 bases from J, leaving 12 bases between. CDR3 protein: CASSYDGPHIQYF. CDR3 nucleotides: TGTGCCAGCAGCTATGACGGGCCGCACATTCAGTACTTC. Combining the CDR3 with reference TRBV5-4 and TRBJ2-4 gives the whole variable domain ETGVTQSPTHLIKTRGQQVTLRCSSQSGHNTVSWYQQALGQGPQFIFQYYREEENGRGNFPPRFSGLQFPNYSSELNVNALELDDSALYLCASSYDGPHIQYFGAGTRLSVL.